The clone carrying this T cell receptor (beta chain) was observed at least ten times. Antigen: not known. TCRdb processed the PCR reads anew with MiXCR; each CDR3 protein has one entry. This table has 250,000 to 400,000 distinct CDR3 sequences, 20% to 25% appearing once. The sample is drawn from a study of molecular identifiers for immune sequencing clone quantification. Looking at the study overall: Replicate RNA from 20,000 or 100,000 naive CD8 T cells formed five aliquots; four were sequenced. Points from the study as a whole: With a barcode shared among identical TCR molecules, highly expanded clone sizes could be underestimated.

As CD8+CD4-CCR7+CD45RA+ cells, naive CD8 T cells were sorted. The sequencing sample was made of naive CD8+ T cells from blood, with Jurkat cell RNA spiked in. Subset noted: FACS-sorted CD8+CD4-CCR7+CD45RA+ naive T cells. This clonotype originated in a human donor in good health. Some libraries in this study had Jurkat cell RNA spiked in.

The CDR3 DNA reads as TGCGCCAGCAGCCTGGGACAGGACACTGAAGCTTTCTTT. Its translation is CASSLGQDTEAFF. The chain recombines TRBV5-1 with TRBJ1-1, with 8 positions matching TRBD1. The V gene's germline CDR1 is SGHRS and CDR2 YFSETQ. The CDR3 has 13 residues. J lost 3 bases, V lost 4 bases, and 2 bases had no gene match.